This T cell receptor beta chain was profiled in a study of T cells after somatic rescue of genetic block. This clone was counted between two and nine times. Generated by immunoSEQ multiplex PCR, the TCRdb table keeps only in-frame clones and is missing some. The sample consists of approximately 70,000 clones, approximately 91% of them appearing once. V lost 6 bases and J lost 9; bases outside the gene matches: 7. The CDR3 has 12 amino acids. Germline CDR1 SGHAT, CDR2 FQNNGV. This sequence originates from a man aged 25-45 years. Sequenced input: peripheral blood mononuclear cells (PBMCs). V usage is TRBV11-2 and J usage is TRBJ1-1; 7 bases agree with TRBD1. DNA for the CDR3: TGTGCCAGCAGTACTCAGGGGGATAAAGCTTTCTTT. Its protein product is CASSTQGDKAFF.